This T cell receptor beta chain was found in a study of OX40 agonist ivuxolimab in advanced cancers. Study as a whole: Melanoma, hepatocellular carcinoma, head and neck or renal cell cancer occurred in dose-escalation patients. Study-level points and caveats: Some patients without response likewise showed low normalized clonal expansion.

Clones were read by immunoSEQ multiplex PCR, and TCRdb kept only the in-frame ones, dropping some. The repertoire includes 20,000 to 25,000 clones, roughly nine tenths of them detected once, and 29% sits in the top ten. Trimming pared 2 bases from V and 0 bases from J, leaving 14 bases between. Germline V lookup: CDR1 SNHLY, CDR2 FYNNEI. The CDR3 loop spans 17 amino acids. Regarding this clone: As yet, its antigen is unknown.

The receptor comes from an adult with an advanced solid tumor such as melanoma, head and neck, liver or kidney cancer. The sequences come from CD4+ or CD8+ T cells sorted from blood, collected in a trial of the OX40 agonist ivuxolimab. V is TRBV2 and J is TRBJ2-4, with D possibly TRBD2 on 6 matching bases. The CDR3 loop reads CASSESPEGIAKNIQYF. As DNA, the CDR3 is TGTGCCAGCAGTGAATCCCCGGAGGGGATAGCCAAAAACATTCAGTACTTC.